These 3 T cell receptor beta chains were sequenced from one sample in a study of radiation and T cells in renal cell carcinoma. Using immunoSEQ multiplex PCR, the repertoire was profiled, and TCRdb retains in-frame clones only, with some absent. The sample records more than 15,000 clones, roughly three fifths being singletons. Treatment indicated: treatment-naive control, cytoreductive nephrectomy. The starting material was tumor tissue, obtained from a patient whose treatment was nephrectomy without radiotherapy. The receptors were gathered from a middle-aged man with renal cell carcinoma.

This chain links TRBV4-3 with TRBJ1-1; the D gene is possibly TRBD1 (5 bases). CDR3 length: 15 residues. V was clipped by 0 bases and J by 2 bases, with 10 bases between them. Germline CDR1 and CDR2: LGHNA and YSLEER. The CDR3: CASSQDSTANTEAFF. CDR3 nucleotide sequence: TGCGCCAGCAGCCAAGATTCGACAGCTAACACTGAAGCTTTCTTT.

The rearrangement joins TRBV5-4 to TRBJ2-2, with 7 bases lining up with TRBD2. The J segment lost 6 bases and the V segment lost 4 bases, leaving 9 bases of the junction unmatched. In germline, CDR1 is SGHNT, CDR2 YYREEE (reference sequence). CDR3 length: 15 residues. This chain's CDR3 is CASSLGRGSAGELFF. CDR3 in DNA: TGTGCCAGCAGCCTCGGGCGGGGGTCGGCCGGGGAGCTGTTTTTT.

The genes are TRBV11-2 and TRBJ1-1; no clear D gene. CDR3 size: 13 residues. Germline V gene sequence: CDR1 SGHAT, CDR2 FQNNGV. The V and J ends lost 0 bases and 10 bases respectively, with 12 bases between them. The CDR3 region has the DNA TGTGCCAGCAGCTTAGATCGGACTCCCCCAGCTTTCTTT. This gives the protein CASSLDRTPPAFF.